Each of the 17 T cell receptor beta chains below was sequenced from the same sample in a study of CD8 T cells in Susac syndrome. RNA amounts of about 0.5 to 1 ug underwent reverse transcription with random hexamers. TCRdb re-derived calls from the immunoSEQ multiplex PCR reads in MiXCR, one entry per CDR3 protein. The sample has around 81,000 distinct CDR3 sequences, 94% seen once. The specimen sequenced was CD8+ T cells from PBMCs. All receptors come from a human donor with Susac syndrome.

This rearrangement joins TRBV20-1 to TRBJ1-1; maybe TRBD1 (6 bases). The germline gives CDR1 DFQATT, CDR2 SNEGSKA (reference sequence). CDR3 length: 14 residues. The V and J ends lost 1 base and 3 bases respectively, with 12 bases between them. CDR3 sequence reads: CSARGGKGDTEAFF. CDR3 nucleotides: TGCAGTGCTAGAGGGGGGAAGGGGGACACTGAAGCTTTCTTT.

This clonotype has a single count. V usage is TRBV11-2 and J usage is TRBJ2-7; D is possibly TRBD1 (5 bases). The CDR3 contains 16 residues. The germline V and J ends were trimmed by 0 bases and 0 bases, with 12 bases remaining between them. Germline CDR1 SGHAT, CDR2 FQNNGV. CDR3 in amino acids: CASSLDPGPTSYEQYF. The CDR3 DNA reads TGTGCCAGCAGCTTAGATCCAGGGCCCACCTCCTACGAGCAGTACTTC.

The chain couples TRBV20-1 to TRBJ2-7, with 8 bases fitting TRBD2. The germline V gene encodes CDR1 DFQATT and CDR2 SNEGSKA (reference sequence). This CDR3 is 15 amino acids long. V trimming: 3 bases; J trimming: 6 bases; junction bases outside the gene matches: 13. The chain's CDR3 is CSARLGREDFGEQYF. The CDR3 bases are TGCAGTGCTAGGTTAGGGCGGGAGGACTTTGGCGAGCAGTACTTC.

This clonotype has more than one count but fewer than ten. V usage is TRBV9 and J usage is TRBJ1-5; a weak D match, TRBD1 (6 bases). The CDR3 contains 14 residues. V dropped 4 bases and J dropped 7 bases, with 15 bases sitting between them. Germline CDR1 and CDR2: SGDLS and YYNGEE. CDR3: CASSRDNLWQPQHF. The CDR3 bases are TGTGCCAGCAGCCGGGACAACCTGTGGCAGCCCCAGCATTTT.

The rearrangement joins TRBV6-5 to TRBJ1-5, with D possibly being TRBD1 (5 bases). Trimming left V 0 bases short and J 4 bases short, with 10 bases between. The CDR3 extends over 15 amino acids. Germline CDR1 is MNHEY and CDR2 is SVGAGI. The CDR3 reads CASSYSGDSNQPQHF. DNA of the CDR3: TGTGCCAGCAGTTACTCGGGAGACAGTAATCAGCCCCAGCATTTT.

The chain employs TRBV28 and TRBJ2-2; no definite D call. This CDR3 has 10 amino acids. V lost 10 bases to trimming and J lost 6 bases, with 6 bases between them. Germline loops: CDR1 MDHEN, CDR2 SYDVKM. The CDR3 DNA follows: TGTGCCACCTGGTCCGGGGAGCTGTTTTTT. The encoded protein is CATWSGELFF.

The rearrangement joins TRBV4-3 to TRBJ2-7; 8 bases agree with TRBD2. Germline V gene lookup returns CDR1 LGHNA and CDR2 YSLEER. The CDR3 runs to 15 residues. V shed 0 bases and J 2 bases; nucleotides not matched to a gene: 3. The CDR3 sequence is CASSQETGGTYEQYF. CDR3 sequence (DNA): TGCGCCAGCAGCCAAGAGACGGGAGGGACCTACGAGCAGTACTTC.

The table lists this clonotype with a count of one. This chain uses TRBV12-3 or TRBV12-4 with TRBJ2-2; tentative D call: TRBD2 (5 bases). V dropped 7 bases and J dropped 6 bases, with 15 bases sitting between them. CDR3 length equals 14 residues. For the CDR3, the DNA is TGTGCCAGCACCTCCCCCGGACTCGCCGGGGAGCTGTTTTTT. This gives the protein CASTSPGLAGELFF.

V is TRBV20-1 and J is TRBJ2-4; maybe TRBD1 (6 bases). Germline CDR1 DFQATT, CDR2 SNEGSKA (reference sequence). CDR3 size: 17 residues. Trimming took off 1 base at V and 0 bases at J, with 16 bases between the two ends. The CDR3: CSARGLGAEEAKNIQYF. CDR3 in DNA: TGCAGTGCTAGAGGTCTGGGGGCAGAGGAAGCCAAAAACATTCAGTACTTC.

The rearrangement uses TRBV19 and TRBJ2-5, with D possibly matching TRBD2 (5 bases). V lost 0 bases and J 5 bases, leaving 10 bases between the germline ends. CDR1 is LNHDA and CDR2 is SQIVND in the germline V gene (reference sequence). The CDR3 runs to 14 residues. CDR3 loop: CASSIEGRGETQYF. CDR3 sequence (DNA): TGTGCCAGTAGTATAGAGGGTAGAGGGGAGACCCAGTACTTC.

The chain links TRBV7-8 to TRBJ1-5; D unclear. Trimming stripped 1 base from V and 2 bases from J, with 12 bases between. Germline values: CDR1 SGHVS, CDR2 FQNEAQ. The CDR3 totals 16 residues. As DNA, the CDR3 is TGTGCCAGCAGCTTAGTAGGGAGAATGGGCAATCAGCCCCAGCATTTT. Translation: CASSLVGRMGNQPQHF.

In its sample, this clonotype was seen once. The V and J genes are TRBV19 and TRBJ1-1; 7 bases fit TRBD1. This CDR3 spans 15 amino acids. J lost 1 base, V lost 1 base, and 3 bases had no gene match. Per the germline V gene, CDR1 is LNHDA and CDR2 is SQIVND (reference sequence). The CDR3: CASSIAAGGNTEAFF. The CDR3 DNA reads as TGTGCCAGTAGTATAGCGGCAGGGGGGAACACTGAAGCTTTCTTT.

The V and J genes are TRBV20-1 and TRBJ2-1; D gene uncertain. V gave up 1 base and J gave up 8 bases, with 15 bases separating them. Germline V lookup: CDR1 DFQATT, CDR2 SNEGSKA (reference sequence). The CDR3 contains 14 residues. The CDR3 region is CSARVGSLDHEQFF. The CDR3, as DNA: TGCAGTGCTAGAGTTGGGTCCCTAGACCATGAGCAGTTCTTC.

This clonotype was counted a few times. The chain joins TRBV9 to TRBJ2-7, with TRBD2 as a possible D gene (6 bases). The CDR3 runs 14 residues. Trimming removed 4 bases at V and 7 bases at J, with 18 bases between. The germline gives CDR1 SGDLS, CDR2 YYNGEE. CDR3: CASSKTETTREQYF. CDR3 in DNA: TGTGCCAGCAGCAAAACAGAGACGACTAGAGAGCAGTACTTC.

The chain has TRBV2 and TRBJ2-7; D is tentatively TRBD1 or TRBD2 (5 bases each). Germline CDR1 SNHLY, CDR2 FYNNEI. The V gene lost 6 bases and the J gene lost 3 bases, with 15 bases spanning the gap. The CDR3 totals 14 residues. The CDR3 spells CASRTGTGIYEQYF. The CDR3 nucleotides read TGTGCCAGCAGGACCGGGACCGGGATCTACGAGCAGTACTTC.

This chain connects TRBV4-3 to TRBJ2-2; 14 bases fit TRBD2. CDR3 length: 20 amino acids. Losses at the gene ends were 1 base for V and 6 bases for J; bases not matched to a gene: 13. Germline values: CDR1 LGHNA, CDR2 YSLEER. CDR3 sequence (DNA): TGCGCCAGCAGCCAAGCAGTCCCGGGACTAGCGGGAGTTGGCGCCGGGGAGCTGTTTTTT. Translated, it gives CASSQAVPGLAGVGAGELFF.

V is TRBV15 and J is TRBJ1-5; possibly TRBD1 for D (5 bases). The CDR3 runs to 13 residues. Germline V gives CDR1 LNHNV, CDR2 YYDKDF (reference sequence). Deletions cut 0 bases from V and 12 bases from J, with 12 bases between. CDR3 protein: CATSRDRDRVQHF. CDR3 DNA: TGTGCCACCAGCAGAGACCGGGACCGGGTCCAGCATTTT.